The 9 T cell receptor beta chains below were found in one sample sequenced in a study of response to subunit inactivated influenza vaccine. MiXCR, applied by TCRdb to the RT-PCR reads, yields one record per CDR3 protein. The sample carries some 200,000 distinct CDR3 sequences, approximately 12% recorded once. These data also featured in a second study, about T cells expressing NK-cell markers. That study reports: 5'RACE template switching with UMIs generated TCR beta cDNA.

This material consisted of CD8+ T cells sorted from PBMCs, taken 11 to 12 days after vaccination. These receptors were collected from a man aged 45 to 65 who received an inactivated influenza vaccine.

The CDR3 nucleotides are TGCGCCAGCAGCCAAGTACTCCGGGCCGTACTAGCCAGAAGTAATGAGCAGTTCTTC. Translated: CASSQVLRAVLARSNEQFF. This chain connects TRBV4-3 to TRBJ2-1; TRBD2 is a possible D gene (6 bases). Germline V gene sequence: CDR1 LGHNA, CDR2 YSLEER. The CDR3 covers 19 residues. V gave up 1 base and J gave up 7 bases, with 26 bases separating them.

This clonotype was recorded a few times. The V gene is TRBV6-5, the J gene TRBJ2-2; possibly TRBD2 for D (5 bases). Trimming pared 10 bases from V and 6 bases from J, leaving 12 bases between. The CDR3 covers 12 residues. The V gene's germline CDR1 is MNHEY and CDR2 SVGAGI. CDR3 amino acids: CATRRTSGELFF. CDR3 sequence (DNA): TGTGCCACCAGAAGGACTTCCGGGGAGCTGTTTTTT.

The chain carries TRBV4-3 and TRBJ2-2, with D perhaps matching TRBD2 (6 bases). V was clipped by 4 bases and J by 6 bases, with 12 bases between them. The germline CDR1 and CDR2 sequences are LGHNA and YSLEER. CDR3 size: 14 residues. DNA of the CDR3: TGCGCCAGCAGCCCCGAGTGGGAGGCCGGGGAGCTGTTTTTT. Amino acid sequence: CASSPEWEAGELFF.

The chain couples TRBV7-6 to TRBJ2-7; the D gene is possibly TRBD1 (6 bases). Trimming shortened V by 5 bases and J by 0 bases, and 20 bases separated the two germline ends. The CDR3 loop spans 17 amino acids. Germline V gives CDR1 SGHVS, CDR2 FNYEAQ. CDR3 sequence: CASSPPGWGRGSYEQYF. CDR3 DNA sequence: TGTGCCAGCAGCCCCCCCGGTTGGGGCAGGGGCTCCTACGAGCAGTACTTC. Full variable domain (rest looked up from reference TRBV7-6 and TRBJ2-7): GAGVSQSPRYKVTKRGQDVALRCDPISGHVSLYWYRQALGQGPEFLTYFNYEAQQDKSGLPNDRFSAERPEGSISTLTIQRTEQRDSAMYRCASSPPGWGRGSYEQYFGPGTRLTVT.

This clonotype was seen repeatedly, ten times or more. The chain recombines TRBV29-1 with TRBJ2-7, with 8 bases matching TRBD1. The germline gives CDR1 SQVTM, CDR2 ANQGSEA. V trimming: 2 bases; J trimming: 5 bases; junction bases outside the gene matches: 8. CDR3 size: 14 residues. The CDR3 sequence: CSVETGGLVDEQYF. The CDR3 nucleotides read TGCAGCGTTGAAACAGGGGGGTTGGTTGACGAGCAGTACTTC.

The genes are TRBV19 and TRBJ2-2; 7 positions match TRBD2. The CDR3 sequence is 15 residues long. J lost 2 bases, V lost 7 bases, and 7 bases had no gene match. The germline V gene has CDR1 LNHDA and CDR2 SQIVND (reference sequence). The chain's CDR3 is CASTGSGGNTGELFF. CDR3 nucleotides: TGTGCCAGTACCGGATCGGGAGGAAACACCGGGGAGCTGTTTTTT.

The rearrangement joins TRBV4-3 to TRBJ2-7; D gene unclear. There are 13 residues in the CDR3. From germline, CDR1 is LGHNA and CDR2 YSLEER. V lost 0 bases and J 3 bases, leaving 6 bases between the germline ends. As DNA, the CDR3 is TGCGCCAGCAGCCAAGAAGCGTTCTACGAGCAGTACTTC. Translating gives CASSQEAFYEQYF.

This clonotype was seen just once. Germline is not matched at one junction end, which may reflect a read error. The chain employs TRBV3-1 and TRBJ2-1; 11 bases fit TRBD2. The CDR3 loop spans 16 amino acids. The germline gives CDR1 LGHDT, CDR2 YNNKEL (reference sequence). In nucleotides, the CDR3 is TGTGCCAGCAGGCCTACTAGCGGGGGCCCGTACAATGAGCAGTCCTTC. It codes for CASRPTSGGPYNEQSF.

This clonotype has a handful of counts. V gene TRBV28 combines with J gene TRBJ2-7, with a weak D call TRBD2 (6 bases). CDR1 is MDHEN, CDR2 SYDVKM, per germline. V was shortened by 10 bases and J by 3 bases, with 19 bases between the two germline ends. The length of the CDR3 is 14 residues. This CDR3 is CANSPRGGNYEQYF. Here the CDR3 DNA reads TGTGCCAACTCCCCGCGCGGCGGGAACTACGAGCAGTACTTC.